The sequence of this TCR beta chain was determined in a study of cytomegalovirus exposure and HLA in healthy donors (dated by TCRdb to about 2017). For the study in its entirety: According to an earlier analysis of around 600 of the donors, 150 million to 200 million T cells yielded some 120 million unique TCR beta sequences and more than 250 Gb of sequence data. Across roughly 420 genotyped donors of the cohort, an average of about 250,000 unique TCR beta nucleotide sequences per donor were sequenced, and roughly 20% of those sequences were non-productive. An early release that covered about 600 HLA-typed donors contained approximately 300 gigabases of sequencing data and around 85 million unique TCR sequences. The study combined high-throughput TCR immunosequencing, statistical association of individual TCRs with disease status, and machine learning to predict cytomegalovirus infection status. The T cell repertoires of several hundred subjects were profiled by immunosequencing and related to cytomegalovirus serostatus. Donor age, sex, ethnicity and CMV serostatus were compiled together with the repertoire data. A later analysis re-analyzed previously published TCR beta repertoires from 600 to 850 donors and added high-resolution HLA genotyping to study TCR occurrence patterns. In an earlier analysis of 587 of the donors, high-throughput TCR beta sequencing was used to judge whether each TCR beta V gene segment behaved as functional or pseudogenic. Four or five DR-DQ haplotypes were handled as single units for association and clustering, since linkage in the cohort was strong. The later analysis used no new phenotypic data to find candidate immune exposures, relying instead on TCR beta sequences and their occurrence across donors. In a later genetic analysis, genome-wide SNP genotypes for about 55% of the 666 donors were used, and that subset was treated as a discovery cohort. Every repertoire in the discovery cohort had been generated on one and the same sequencing platform. HLA typing included class I and class II loci at four-digit resolution. Of the 398 genotyped donors, 65% to 90% were placed in the genetic ancestry cluster associated with self-reported Caucasian donors. Besides the first cohort of approximately 710 subjects, a separate validation cohort made up of roughly 130 different subjects was used. The aim of the study was to test whether cataloging public T cell receptors could identify signatures of past pathogen exposure. Typing coverage varied by locus: about 620-630 donors for A, B, C, DRB1 and DQB1; more than 500 for DQA1; over 600 for DPA1; 450 to 480 for DPB1. The research as a whole found: Some IMGT-functional V segments, including TRBV6-2 and TRBV6-3, could not be told apart with the 87-base-pair reads, so those segments were excluded. Several of the top co-occurrence clusters appeared to be linked to parvovirus B19, influenza, CMV and Epstein-Barr virus, according to a later analysis. In an earlier analysis of fewer than 700 of the donors, most TCR beta V segments appeared in productive rearrangements about 87% or about 30% of the time, broadly matching IMGT annotations. Seventeen rarely observed V segments, including chromosome 9 orphons, were excluded from the earlier analysis of several hundred of the donors because counts were too low. Compared with the approximately 670-donor mean, donors in an Asian-associated ancestry cluster had fewer N-insertions in productive TCRs, according to a later genetic analysis. A further reported finding was that TCR beta sequences accurately predicted the HLA-A and HLA-B alleles for most subjects in the first cohort. A total of fewer than 200 TCR beta chains were listed by the study as associated with cytomegalovirus. For the cohort, immune exposure information was limited to CMV serostatus. Three of the identified cytomegalovirus-associated TCR beta chains were confirmed in vitro to be specific for cytomegalovirus antigens. A later genetic analysis associated a missense DCLRE1C variant with V-gene and J-gene trimming of TCR beta chains, and an independent cohort replicated the association. In this cohort, only TCR beta chains were sequenced, and detectable features were limited by the absence of alpha or paired-chain data. Because HLA typing was missing for some donors at each locus, association tests included only the typed subset. When HLA alleles, especially DR and DQ, strongly co-occurred, attributing TCR associations to individual alleles was difficult. Linkage disequilibrium might explain the correlated functional status among segregating V segments, but an unknown experimental factor could not be ruled out. Roughly uniform sequencing depth across donors was assumed in presence/absence analyses, although this assumption may not hold. Cytomegalovirus status was reported to be diagnosed by the classifier with high specificity and sensitivity in both the original and validation cohorts. The sequencing pipeline was judged likely to have produced a cluster of highly shared sequence variants as a technical artifact. Most TCR sequences were seen in very few donors, while some public TCRs were found in many individuals. It was suggested by the authors that the approach could potentially be generalized to other disease states and immunological phenotypes. Most CMV-associated TCR beta chains appeared to be HLA-restricted in a later analysis, and the HLA associations seemed to be driven largely by CMV exposure. In a later analysis, TCR association rates were found to vary across HLA loci, with the most associated TCRs seen for DRB1 alleles and the fewest for HLA-C alleles. A later analysis found that HLA-associated TCR beta chains were more clonally expanded and had lower generation probabilities than equally common non-associated chains. At a false discovery rate of 0.05, a later analysis linked under 20,000 TCR beta sequences to specific HLA alleles.

This clone has a single count. The clone's antigen remains unknown. No base quality information exists; no much larger clone differs at one position. Library preparation employed the immunoSEQ multiplex PCR assay. For the multiplex PCR, a mixture combining 60 forward primers for TCR Vbeta segments and 13 reverse primers for TCR Jbeta segments was used. The CDR3 region of rearranged TCR beta genes was amplified from genomic DNA with a multiplex PCR assay. The Illumina HiSeq System was used to sequence the amplified TCR beta libraries as 87-base-pair reads. On the study's bioinformatics: A later analysis tallied roughly 80 million unique TCR beta chains across the 666 repertoires, and about 12 million of those chains were shared by two or more donors. To remove PCR and sequencing errors, raw reads were error-corrected and collapsed into unique sequences using a nearest-neighbor algorithm that merged closely related sequences. Alignment of CDR3 sequences to IMGT reference sequences was used to assign V, D and J gene segments. For a sequence to be retained, at least a six-nucleotide match to both a V gene segment and a J gene segment was required. Rearrangements were called productive when the CDR3 lacked stop codons and stayed in frame with V and J; all others were non-productive. Following IMGT convention, CDR3 was defined as the stretch from the second conserved V-encoded cysteine up to the conserved J-encoded phenylalanine. The earlier analysis of 500 to 750 of the donors excluded any sequence lacking an unambiguous match to a single V gene segment. In an earlier analysis of 587 of the donors, V segments were called functional above 56.7% productive rearrangements and were called segregating when the between-donor standard deviation exceeded 5%. A statistical classification framework was built for diagnosing cytomegalovirus status from the catalog of TCR beta chain sequences. A later analysis assigned V and J genes by comparing TCR nucleotide sequences with IMGT/GENE-DB human TR gene sequences. In a later analysis, CDR3 sequences and most-parsimonious VDJ recombination scenarios were assigned using the TCRdist pipeline. In a later analysis, each TCR beta chain was defined by its CDR3 amino acid sequence together with its V-gene family, and reads lacking a unique V-gene family were excluded. To address suspected cross-contamination and a sequencing artifact, a later analysis removed 592 highly shared, low-generation-probability nucleotide sequences. In a later analysis, a clonal expansion index for each public chain was calculated from normalized within-repertoire ranks of inferred template counts. A later analysis computed generation probabilities with a VDJ recombination model fitted to out-of-frame rearrangements, and checked the results against IGoR. In a later analysis, hypergeometric tests were used to score TCR-TCR, TCR-HLA and TCR-CMV co-occurrence, with a repertoire-size bias correction applied to TCR pairs. A later analysis estimated false discovery rates by permuting HLA or CMV assignments 20 times. In a later analysis, co-occurring TCRs were grouped using DBSCAN, and TCRdist sequence similarity was added for clustering within HLA-allele-positive subsets. Co-occurrence clustering excluded repertoires with fewer than 30,000 or more than 120,000 public chains, plus five with anomalous nucleotide sharing. What TCRdb holds here is the immuneACCESS table cut down to in-frame rearrangements. Part of the clones is not present; checked against another copy, under half of the missing clones reflect an unresolved V gene, and the others are unexplained. From that table come the V and J calls and clone size; the DNA was used to work out D and trimming. The sample contains about 250,000 clones, roughly 81% of them found a single time. The ten biggest clones cover approximately 0.24% of the sample.

The cohort comprised fewer than 750 healthy bone marrow donors. At the time of sampling, all cohort members were nominally healthy, though unrecorded immune exposures were likely present. The donor was CMV seronegative and belonged to the group of 350 or so seronegative cohort members. A peripheral blood sample was provided by each donor, and peripheral blood mononuclear cells were used for TCR beta sequencing. Genomic DNA extraction from the blood cell samples was performed with the Qiagen DNeasy Blood Extraction Kit. Via the germline V gene, CDR1 is MNHNS and CDR2 SASEGT. The CDR3 numbers 16 residues from cysteine through phenylalanine. CDR3 DNA only is kept here, 48 bases in frame from base 1. V is reduced by 4 bases and J by 0 bases, leaving a spacing of 13 bases between them.

The specimen sequenced was PBMCs. In this chain, TRBV6-1 is recombined with TRBJ2-1; TRBD2 is perhaps the D gene, given 5 matching bases. The sequence was collected from a girl aged 2-15 years in good health and CMV-seronegative. The nucleotide sequence is given as TGTGCCAGCAGTGCCCGGACTGCCAGCTCCTACAATGAGCAGTTCTTC. The resulting protein is CASSARTASSYNEQFF.